Listed below are T cell receptor beta chains from one sample, sequenced in a study of blood T cell repertoires in COVID-19. This table comes from immunoSEQ multiplex PCR, and its TCRdb copy is limited to in-frame clones, with some not included. The sample records 250,000 or so clones, 75% to 85% being singletons. The sample was peripheral blood. These receptors all come from a human donor in a cohort sampled during active COVID-19. The CDR3 runs from the conserved cysteine through the conserved F or W. The order of the fields is clone size, V gene, D gene, J gene, CDR3 protein, CDR3 DNA. D genes are given only for firm matches. Only some rows state a clone size, as once, few, many or a class for expanded clones.

NA	TRBV10-1	NA	TRBJ1-1	CASSSQMNTEAFF	TGCGCCAGCAGTAGTCAGATGAACACTGAAGCTTTCTTT
NA	TRBV5-1	TRBD2	TRBJ2-7	CASSLEGSGNGEQYF	TGCGCCAGCAGCTTGGAGGGTAGCGGGAACGGCGAGCAGTACTTC
few	TRBV18	TRBD1	TRBJ2-1	CASSPQYRGYNEQFF	TGTGCCAGCTCACCACAATACAGGGGTTACAATGAGCAGTTCTTC
NA	TRBV9	NA	TRBJ2-3	CASSGQVGRTDTQYF	TGTGCCAGCAGCGGCCAGGTGGGGCGCACAGATACGCAGTATTTT
few	TRBV14	TRBD1	TRBJ2-4	CASSHYTGGDASTKNIQYF	TGTGCCAGCAGCCACTATACAGGGGGTGACGCTTCTACCAAAAACATTCAGTACTTC
few	TRBV6-2/TRBV6-3	TRBD1	TRBJ1-2	CASSYSWDRASGYTF	TGTGCCAGCAGTTACTCTTGGGACAGGGCGTCTGGCTACACCTTC
NA	TRBV5-8	TRBD1	TRBJ1-5	CASSIGQVSNQPQHF	TGTGCCAGCAGCATCGGACAGGTTAGCAATCAGCCCCAGCATTTT
NA	TRBV10-3	TRBD1	TRBJ2-1	CAIAQDRGGSNEQFF	TGTGCCATCGCCCAGGACAGGGGGGGGAGCAATGAGCAGTTCTTC
NA	TRBV11-1	NA	TRBJ2-7	CASSLELATEQYF	TGTGCCAGCAGCTTAGAACTAGCTACCGAGCAGTACTTC
NA	TRBV19	NA	TRBJ2-5	CASSSGWQETQYF	TGTGCCAGTAGTTCAGGGTGGCAAGAGACCCAGTACTTC
once	TRBV18	TRBD1	TRBJ2-1	CASSPSADRGFGEQFF	TGTGCCAGCTCACCTTCTGCAGACAGGGGGTTCGGTGAGCAGTTCTTC
NA	TRBV7-2	TRBD1	TRBJ2-7	CASSWGQGGTFEQYF	TGTGCCAGCAGCTGGGGACAGGGAGGAACCTTCGAGCAGTACTTC
NA	TRBV28	TRBD2	TRBJ2-5	CASNSGGAIPTETQYF	TGTGCCAGCAATTCCGGGGGGGCGATTCCTACAGAGACCCAGTACTTC
NA	TRBV7-6	NA	TRBJ2-3	CASSFGGRGTDTQYF	TGTGCCAGCAGCTTCGGGGGAAGAGGCACAGATACGCAGTATTTT
NA	TRBV7-2	TRBD2	TRBJ2-3	CASSLWGGEDTQYF	TGTGCCAGCAGCTTATGGGGGGGAGAGGATACGCAGTATTTT
NA	TRBV27	NA	TRBJ1-2	CASRSQIQGVYGYTF	TGTGCCAGCAGGTCCCAGATACAGGGAGTTTATGGCTACACCTTC
NA	TRBV10-3	TRBD1	TRBJ2-2	CAISESQGSANTGELFF	TGTGCCATCAGTGAGTCACAGGGGAGCGCGAACACCGGGGAGCTGTTTTTT
NA	TRBV12-3/TRBV12-4	NA	TRBJ1-2	CASRSSGEGYTF	TGTGCCAGCAGGTCCTCGGGGGAGGGCTACACCTTC
NA	TRBV5-5	TRBD2	TRBJ2-3	CASSFGTSDTDTQYF	TGTGCCAGCAGCTTTGGGACTAGCGACACAGATACGCAGTATTTT
once	TRBV11-2	NA	TRBJ2-5	CASSPGFRGRQETQYF	TGTGCCAGCAGTCCAGGGTTCAGGGGCCGGCAAGAGACCCAGTACTTC
NA	TRBV5-1	TRBD1	TRBJ2-5	CASSQNRGRGQETQYF	TGCGCCAGCAGCCAGAACAGGGGGCGCGGGCAAGAGACCCAGTACTTC
NA	TRBV11-2	NA	TRBJ2-4	CASSLAQVNLQYF	TGTGCCAGCAGCTTAGCCCAGGTCAACCTTCAGTACTTC
few	TRBV28	TRBD2	TRBJ2-7	CASSKLAGEYEQYF	TGTGCCAGCAGCAAACTAGCGGGAGAATACGAGCAGTACTTC
NA	TRBV7-9	TRBD2	TRBJ2-3	CASSLNSGGATDTQYF	TGTGCCAGCAGCTTAAACAGCGGGGGGGCCACAGATACGCAGTATTTT
NA	TRBV18	NA	TRBJ1-2	CASSPRAGPGYTF	TGTGCCAGCTCACCAAGAGCAGGCCCTGGCTACACCTTC
NA	TRBV20-1	TRBD2	TRBJ2-5	CSASFGGRPGETQYF	TGCAGTGCTAGTTTCGGCGGGAGGCCCGGGGAGACCCAGTACTTC
once	TRBV10-1	NA	TRBJ2-1	CASTRGGQDNEQFF	TGCGCCAGCACTCGCGGAGGTCAGGACAATGAGCAGTTCTTC
few	TRBV10-3	TRBD1	TRBJ2-7	CAISSDRVQYF	TGTGCCATCAGTTCAGACAGGGTACAGTACTTC
NA	TRBV5-1	NA	TRBJ2-3	CASSLARRVGGTDTQYF	TGCGCCAGCAGCTTGGCGAGGCGAGTCGGTGGGACAGATACGCAGTATTTT
once	TRBV6-1	TRBD2	TRBJ2-5	CASSEARTSGRAVSETQYF	TGTGCCAGCAGTGAAGCGCGTACTAGCGGGAGGGCCGTTTCGGAGACCCAGTACTTC
NA	TRBV9	NA	TRBJ2-3	CASSVGGDTQYF	TGTGCCAGCAGCGTAGGGGGCGATACGCAGTATTTT
NA	TRBV5-1	NA	TRBJ2-5	CASSLAGEPQETQYF	TGCGCCAGCAGCTTAGCAGGGGAGCCCCAAGAGACCCAGTACTTC
NA	TRBV15	TRBD2	TRBJ2-4	CATSRELAGVAKNIQYF	TGTGCCACCAGCAGAGAACTAGCGGGGGTAGCCAAAAACATTCAGTACTTC
few	TRBV5-4	NA	TRBJ1-1	CASSLDLNTEAFF	TGTGCCAGCAGCCTAGACTTGAACACTGAAGCTTTCTTT
NA	TRBV10-3	NA	TRBJ1-3	CAISNRHSGNTIYF	TGTGCCATCAGTAACCGACACTCTGGAAACACCATATATTTT
NA	TRBV27	NA	TRBJ2-7	CASSSTGLKQYF	TGTGCCAGCAGTTCTACAGGGTTAAAGCAGTACTTC
NA	TRBV21-1	NA	TRBJ2-2	CASRQGNTGELFF	TGTGCCAGCAGACAGGGGAACACCGGGGAGCTGTTTTTT
NA	TRBV28	TRBD1	TRBJ1-2	CATLQGLFGYTF	TGTGCCACCTTACAGGGGTTATTTGGCTACACCTTC
NA	TRBV13	TRBD1	TRBJ1-4	CASSALGGLNEKLFF	TGTGCCAGCAGCGCGTTAGGGGGCCTAAATGAAAAACTGTTTTTT
NA	TRBV2	TRBD1	TRBJ1-5	CASSRDRVNNQPQHF	TGTGCCAGCAGTAGGGACAGGGTAAACAATCAGCCCCAGCATTTT
NA	TRBV29-1	NA	TRBJ2-7	CSVEGEALNYEQYF	TGCAGCGTTGAAGGAGAAGCTCTGAACTACGAGCAGTACTTC
NA	TRBV7-2	NA	TRBJ1-5	CASSPELGDQPQHF	TGTGCCAGCAGCCCCGAGTTAGGGGATCAGCCCCAGCATTTT
NA	TRBV30	TRBD1	TRBJ2-1	CAWSVRTGGVNEQFF	TGTGCCTGGAGTGTACGTACAGGGGGAGTCAATGAGCAGTTCTTC
NA	TRBV7-9	NA	TRBJ2-2	CASSPRAGRVVPGTGELFF	TGTGCCAGCAGCCCCCGAGCGGGCAGGGTGGTCCCCGGCACCGGGGAGCTGTTTTTT
NA	TRBV30	NA	TRBJ1-3	CAWGTQGGSGNTIYF	TGTGCCTGGGGGACACAGGGCGGTTCTGGAAACACCATATATTTT
NA	TRBV19	NA	TRBJ1-2	CASSPGDYGYTF	TGTGCCAGTAGTCCCGGTGATTATGGCTACACCTTC
NA	TRBV6-5	TRBD1	TRBJ2-7	CASSRTGSSYEQYF	TGTGCCAGCAGTCGGACAGGTAGCTCCTACGAGCAGTACTTC
NA	TRBV27	TRBD2	TRBJ2-7	CASRPSGSYEQYF	TGTGCCAGCAGGCCTAGCGGGAGTTACGAGCAGTACTTC
NA	TRBV4-1	NA	TRBJ2-7	CASSQDTPLPYEQYF	TGCGCCAGCAGCCAAGATACGCCGCTACCCTACGAGCAGTACTTC
NA	TRBV7-2	TRBD2	TRBJ2-3	CASSSGLAGDADTQYF	TGTGCCAGCAGCTCAGGACTAGCGGGAGACGCAGATACGCAGTATTTT
NA	TRBV6-6	NA	TRBJ1-5	CASSYRGGQPQHF	TGTGCCAGCAGTTACAGGGGTGGTCAGCCCCAGCATTTT
once	TRBV7-9	TRBD1	TRBJ1-2	CASSPGQGIGYTF	TGTGCCAGCAGCCCCGGACAGGGTATAGGCTACACCTTC